This TCR beta chain was obtained from a study of cytomegalovirus exposure and HLA in healthy donors. Across the whole study: As an earlier analysis found, 150 million to 200 million T cells yielded approximately 110 million unique TCR beta sequences.

Amplification used 60 Vbeta primers and 13 Jbeta primers. The table came from immunoSEQ multiplex PCR; TCRdb's copy has only in-frame clones and leaves some out. The sample consists of 80,000 to 100,000 clones, 70% of them appearing once. The CDR3 is 12 amino acids. V was pared by 5 bases and J by 5 bases, with 10 bases between. Germline V gene lookup returns CDR1 SGHDT and CDR2 YYEEEE. Notes on this clone: Its target is not known.

Study outcomes and limitations: In a later analysis, donors in an Asian-associated ancestry cluster reportedly had fewer N-insertions in productive TCRs than the cohort mean. Researchers reported that a few CMV-associated chains were confirmed in vitro as CMV antigen-specific. Researchers left out some V segments, among them TRBV6-2 and TRBV6-3, as indistinguishable.

Sequenced: PBMCs. J is TRBJ1-2 and V is TRBV5-6; no definite D call. The source of this sequence is a man over 45 in good health and CMV-seronegative. The CDR3 loop reads CASSTLPYGYTF. In DNA form, the CDR3 reads TGTGCCAGCAGTACTTTGCCTTATGGCTACACCTTC.